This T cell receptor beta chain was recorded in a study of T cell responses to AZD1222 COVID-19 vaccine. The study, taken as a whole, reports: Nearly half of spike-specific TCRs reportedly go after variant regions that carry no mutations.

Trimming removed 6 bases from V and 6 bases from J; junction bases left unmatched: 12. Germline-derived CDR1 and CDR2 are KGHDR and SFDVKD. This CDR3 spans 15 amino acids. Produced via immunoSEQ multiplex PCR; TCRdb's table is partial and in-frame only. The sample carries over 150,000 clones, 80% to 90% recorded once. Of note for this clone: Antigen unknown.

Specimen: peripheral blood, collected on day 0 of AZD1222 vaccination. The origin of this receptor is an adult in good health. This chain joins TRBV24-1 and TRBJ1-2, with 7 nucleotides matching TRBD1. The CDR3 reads CATSSLGAQGDGYTF. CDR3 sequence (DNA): TGTGCCACCAGTTCTCTCGGGGCGCAGGGGGATGGCTACACCTTC.